These T cell receptor beta chains were read from a single sample in a study of blood T cell repertoires in COVID-19. Generated by immunoSEQ multiplex PCR, the TCRdb table keeps only in-frame clones and is missing some. The sample shows a few hundred thousand clones, 85% to 90% of them seen only once. Sequencing input: peripheral blood. These receptors originate from a woman in her 50s with COVID-19, enrolled during active disease. The CDR3 runs from the conserved cysteine through the conserved F or W. The order of the fields is J gene, clone size, V gene, D gene, CDR3 length, CDR3 protein, CDR3 DNA. The D gene is left open where the match is weak. Size is omitted from some rows. Given values are once, few, many or a class for expanded clones.

>TRBJ1-1|.|TRBV29-1|.|12
CSVVGTTGEAFF
TGCAGCGTTGTGGGGACGACAGGTGAAGCTTTCTTT
>TRBJ2-5|.|TRBV7-9|.|15
CASSLGDFRGETQYF
TGTGCCAGCAGCTTAGGCGACTTCCGAGGCGAGACCCAGTACTTC
>TRBJ1-2|.|TRBV5-6|.|16
CASSFSPSISNYGYTF
TGTGCCAGCAGCTTTAGTCCTTCCATTTCCAACTATGGCTACACCTTC
>TRBJ2-3|.|TRBV3-1/TRBV3-2|TRBD2|19
CASSQEGLAGGRSTDTQYF
TGTGCCAGCAGCCAAGAGGGACTAGCGGGAGGGCGAAGCACAGATACGCAGTATTTT
>TRBJ2-7|many|TRBV4-1|TRBD2|17
CASSQEPPGLENYEQYF
TGCGCCAGCAGCCAAGAACCCCCGGGACTAGAAAATTACGAGCAGTACTTC
>TRBJ2-3|.|TRBV19|TRBD2|16
CASSIIAGISTDTQYF
TGTGCCAGTAGTATAATAGCGGGGATAAGCACAGATACGCAGTATTTT
>TRBJ2-3|.|TRBV28|TRBD2|16
CASSWTSGILGDTQYF
TGTGCCAGCAGTTGGACTAGCGGGATATTGGGGGATACGCAGTATTTT
>TRBJ2-3|once|TRBV3-1/TRBV3-2|.|15
CASSRGQRPTDTQYF
TGTGCCAGCAGCCGGGGGCAGCGGCCCACAGATACGCAGTATTTT
>TRBJ2-2|.|TRBV19|.|16
CASSIGTLGNTGELFF
TGTGCCAGTAGTATCGGCACTCTAGGGAACACCGGGGAGCTGTTTTTT
>TRBJ1-5|.|TRBV6-5|.|14
CASSSQGLYQPQHF
TGTGCCAGCAGTTCACAGGGTTTGTATCAGCCCCAGCATTTT
>TRBJ1-1|.|TRBV4-1|.|16
CASSQLPGTEGTEAFF
TGCGCCAGCAGCCAACTCCCCGGGACGGAGGGAACTGAAGCTTTCTTT
>TRBJ1-2|.|TRBV19|.|16
CASRAQVSRGNYGYTF
TGTGCCAGTAGAGCGCAGGTCTCACGGGGGAACTATGGCTACACCTTC
>TRBJ1-5|.|TRBV5-1|.|14
CASSLYGGAEPQHF
TGCGCCAGCAGCTTGTACGGTGGAGCCGAGCCCCAGCATTTT
>TRBJ2-1|once|TRBV16|.|14
CSRQRGSSYNEQFF
TGTTCCCGCCAACGAGGAAGCTCCTACAATGAGCAGTTCTTC
>TRBJ2-3|.|TRBV5-1|.|15
CASSPWDFYTDTQYF
TGCGCCAGCAGCCCCTGGGACTTTTACACAGATACGCAGTATTTT
>TRBJ2-1|.|TRBV11-2|.|15
CASEFDGRNYNEQFF
TGTGCCAGCGAGTTTGACGGGAGAAACTACAATGAGCAGTTCTTC
>TRBJ2-7|.|TRBV7-9|.|16
CASSHVTDRPVFEQYF
TGTGCCAGCAGCCACGTCACGGACAGACCTGTATTCGAGCAGTACTTC
>TRBJ2-5|.|TRBV11-3|TRBD2|17
CASSLGTSGREGETQYF
TGTGCCAGCAGCCTGGGGACTAGCGGGAGGGAGGGGGAGACCCAGTACTTC
>TRBJ1-5|.|TRBV24-1|.|13
CATSPGSYQPQHF
TGTGCCACATCTCCAGGGTCGTATCAGCCCCAGCATTTT
>TRBJ2-5|.|TRBV4-1|TRBD2|16
CASSQVSGRDQETQYF
TGCGCCAGCAGCCAAGTTAGCGGGAGGGACCAAGAGACCCAGTACTTC
>TRBJ2-2|.|TRBV6-5|.|12
CASGRSGGELFF
TGTGCCAGCGGTCGTAGCGGCGGGGAGCTGTTTTTT
>TRBJ1-4|.|TRBV19|.|15
CASSIVAGVGGKLFF
TGTGCCAGTAGTATAGTAGCAGGGGTTGGTGGAAAACTGTTTTTT
>TRBJ2-7|.|TRBV7-2|.|14
CASSESRVSYEQYF
TGTGCCAGCAGCGAATCGCGGGTATCCTACGAGCAGTACTTC
>TRBJ2-7|.|TRBV29-1|TRBD2|12
CSVNSGRDEQYF
TGCAGCGTCAATAGCGGGAGGGACGAGCAGTACTTC
>TRBJ1-3|.|TRBV11-2|.|15
CASSLGTKPGNTIYF
TGTGCCAGCAGCTTAGGCACAAAACCTGGAAACACCATATATTTT
>TRBJ1-2|.|TRBV10-3|.|12
CAISESIYGYTF
TGTGCCATCAGTGAGTCCATCTATGGCTACACCTTC
>TRBJ2-1|.|TRBV30|TRBD2|19
CAWSGLSAGDPSSYNEQFF
TGTGCCTGGAGTGGATTATCAGCGGGAGACCCGAGCTCCTACAATGAGCAGTTCTTC
>TRBJ2-1|once|TRBV11-2|.|13
CASSASGNSEQFF
TGTGCCAGCAGCGCAAGCGGAAATTCCGAGCAGTTCTTC
>TRBJ1-5|.|TRBV27|TRBD1|16
CASSLSWTGRNQPQHF
TGTGCCAGCAGTTTATCGTGGACAGGTAGGAATCAGCCCCAGCATTTT
>TRBJ2-7|.|TRBV27|TRBD2|13
CASSLAGPYEQYF
TGTGCCAGCAGTCTAGCGGGACCCTACGAGCAGTACTTC
>TRBJ1-1|.|TRBV14|TRBD1|17
CASSPARDRGRRTEAFF
TGTGCCAGCAGCCCGGCCCGGGACAGGGGGCGCCGGACTGAAGCTTTCTTT
>TRBJ2-7|few|TRBV7-2|.|14
CASGKQGPTYEQYF
TGTGCCAGCGGAAAACAGGGACCCACCTATGAGCAGTACTTC
>TRBJ2-1|.|TRBV4-2|TRBD2|14
CASSPGLGDDEQFF
TGTGCCAGCAGTCCGGGACTAGGTGACGATGAGCAGTTCTTC
>TRBJ2-4|.|TRBV5-5|TRBD1|17
CASSFTTGSGPKNIQYF
TGTGCCAGCAGCTTTACGACAGGGTCGGGACCCAAAAACATTCAGTACTTC
>TRBJ2-7|.|TRBV7-9|TRBD2|15
CASSPRLAGVREQYF
TGTGCCAGCAGCCCCCGACTAGCGGGAGTGAGGGAGCAGTACTTC
>TRBJ1-5|once|TRBV27|.|14
CASGNRGYYQPQHF
TGTGCCAGCGGAAATAGGGGTTATTATCAGCCCCAGCATTTT
>TRBJ1-5|.|TRBV30|.|15
CAWSYGQHSNQPQHF
TGTGCCTGGAGTTATGGACAGCATAGCAATCAGCCCCAGCATTTT
>TRBJ1-5|.|TRBV24-1|TRBD1|14
CATSGGQGSQPQHF
TGTGCCACCAGTGGTGGACAGGGCAGCCAGCCCCAGCATTTT
>TRBJ2-3|.|TRBV27|TRBD2|16
CASSLRLAGGLDTQYF
TGTGCCAGCAGTCTAAGACTAGCGGGAGGGCTAGATACGCAGTATTTT
>TRBJ1-2|.|TRBV5-1|TRBD1|17
CASSSGASPDRGYGYTF
TGCGCCAGCAGCTCGGGCGCGAGTCCGGACAGGGGCTATGGCTACACCTTC
>TRBJ1-1|.|TRBV7-9|TRBD1|15
CASSYTGTGVAEAFF
TGTGCCAGCAGCTACACCGGGACAGGGGTCGCTGAAGCTTTCTTT
>TRBJ2-7|.|TRBV7-9|TRBD2|17
CASSDRLAGVNSYEQYF
TGTGCCAGCAGCGACCGACTAGCGGGAGTCAACTCCTACGAGCAGTACTTC
>TRBJ2-7|.|TRBV5-1|TRBD1|14
CASSLLQGEYEQYF
TGCGCCAGCAGCTTGTTGCAGGGGGAGTACGAGCAGTACTTC
>TRBJ1-2|.|TRBV6-5|TRBD1|14
CASSLWTGGTGYTF
TGTGCCAGCAGTTTATGGACAGGGGGGACTGGCTACACCTTC
>TRBJ2-2|.|TRBV5-1|TRBD1|15
CASTRGQANTGELFF
TGCGCCAGCACCCGGGGACAGGCAAACACCGGGGAGCTGTTTTTT
>TRBJ2-1|.|TRBV11-2|.|11
CASSLSDEQFF
TGTGCCAGCAGCTTATCCGATGAGCAGTTCTTC
>TRBJ2-1|.|TRBV18|.|12
CASSPTGYEQFF
TGTGCCAGCTCACCCACAGGGTATGAGCAGTTCTTC
>TRBJ1-2|.|TRBV3-1/TRBV3-2|.|15
CASSQATGGYYGYTF
TGTGCCAGCAGCCAAGCAACGGGGGGTTATTATGGCTACACCTTC
>TRBJ1-2|.|TRBV6-6|TRBD1|14
CASSRQGTNYGYTF
TGTGCCAGCAGCCGACAGGGGACCAACTATGGCTACACCTTC
>TRBJ1-5|.|TRBV6-5|.|13
CAHGGGAGQPQHF
TGTGCCCACGGAGGGGGGGCGGGTCAGCCCCAGCATTTT
>TRBJ1-2|.|TRBV4-2|TRBD1|20
CASSARLRDRGQKYGYGYTF
TGTGCCAGCAGCGCCCGACTACGGGACAGGGGGCAAAAGTACGGCTATGGCTACACCTTC
>TRBJ1-2|.|TRBV30|TRBD1|12
CAWSVQGVGYTF
TGTGCCTGGAGTGTACAGGGGGTAGGCTACACCTTC
>TRBJ1-6|once|TRBV6-5|TRBD1|14
CASSLTGVNSPLHF
TGTGCCAGCTCCCTGACAGGGGTAAATTCACCCCTCCACTTT
>TRBJ2-7|once|TRBV5-4|.|13
CASSLGLTYEQYF
TGTGCCAGCAGCTTAGGACTAACCTACGAGCAGTACTTC
>TRBJ1-1|.|TRBV5-4|.|14
CASSLAGKNTEAFF
TGTGCCAGCAGCTTGGCGGGGAAGAACACTGAAGCTTTCTTT
>TRBJ2-7|.|TRBV7-6|TRBD1|14
CASSPDRVYFEQYF
TGTGCCAGCAGCCCGGACAGGGTTTATTTCGAGCAGTACTTC